This T cell receptor (beta chain) was identified in a study of identical twins. Whole-study findings and limits: Donors were not followed over many years; analysis was cross-sectional. Weaker excess twin sharing was seen among beta out-of-frame sequences.

This clonotype was detected only a few times. The target antigen is unknown. Template switching supplied a universal primer site; unique molecular identifiers were carried on the cDNA. Each CDR3 protein is one row after TCRdb ran MiXCR on the 5' RACE reads. The repertoire holds 750,000 to 950,000 distinct CDR3 sequences, with approximately 13% as singletons. This CDR3 contains 16 residues. V shed 5 bases and J shed 6 bases, with 19 bases lying between them. CDR1 SGHAT and CDR2 FQNNGV come from the germline V gene. The sample was also linked to a second study, of yellow fever vaccine responses in identical twins.

Input material: PBMCs. V gene TRBV11-2 combines with J gene TRBJ1-4; D is uncertain. The sequence was obtained from a woman aged 18 to 35 in good health. The CDR3 spells CASSPAGEGFHEKLFF. DNA for the CDR3: TGTGCCAGCAGCCCGGCGGGAGAAGGGTTCCATGAAAAACTGTTTTTT.